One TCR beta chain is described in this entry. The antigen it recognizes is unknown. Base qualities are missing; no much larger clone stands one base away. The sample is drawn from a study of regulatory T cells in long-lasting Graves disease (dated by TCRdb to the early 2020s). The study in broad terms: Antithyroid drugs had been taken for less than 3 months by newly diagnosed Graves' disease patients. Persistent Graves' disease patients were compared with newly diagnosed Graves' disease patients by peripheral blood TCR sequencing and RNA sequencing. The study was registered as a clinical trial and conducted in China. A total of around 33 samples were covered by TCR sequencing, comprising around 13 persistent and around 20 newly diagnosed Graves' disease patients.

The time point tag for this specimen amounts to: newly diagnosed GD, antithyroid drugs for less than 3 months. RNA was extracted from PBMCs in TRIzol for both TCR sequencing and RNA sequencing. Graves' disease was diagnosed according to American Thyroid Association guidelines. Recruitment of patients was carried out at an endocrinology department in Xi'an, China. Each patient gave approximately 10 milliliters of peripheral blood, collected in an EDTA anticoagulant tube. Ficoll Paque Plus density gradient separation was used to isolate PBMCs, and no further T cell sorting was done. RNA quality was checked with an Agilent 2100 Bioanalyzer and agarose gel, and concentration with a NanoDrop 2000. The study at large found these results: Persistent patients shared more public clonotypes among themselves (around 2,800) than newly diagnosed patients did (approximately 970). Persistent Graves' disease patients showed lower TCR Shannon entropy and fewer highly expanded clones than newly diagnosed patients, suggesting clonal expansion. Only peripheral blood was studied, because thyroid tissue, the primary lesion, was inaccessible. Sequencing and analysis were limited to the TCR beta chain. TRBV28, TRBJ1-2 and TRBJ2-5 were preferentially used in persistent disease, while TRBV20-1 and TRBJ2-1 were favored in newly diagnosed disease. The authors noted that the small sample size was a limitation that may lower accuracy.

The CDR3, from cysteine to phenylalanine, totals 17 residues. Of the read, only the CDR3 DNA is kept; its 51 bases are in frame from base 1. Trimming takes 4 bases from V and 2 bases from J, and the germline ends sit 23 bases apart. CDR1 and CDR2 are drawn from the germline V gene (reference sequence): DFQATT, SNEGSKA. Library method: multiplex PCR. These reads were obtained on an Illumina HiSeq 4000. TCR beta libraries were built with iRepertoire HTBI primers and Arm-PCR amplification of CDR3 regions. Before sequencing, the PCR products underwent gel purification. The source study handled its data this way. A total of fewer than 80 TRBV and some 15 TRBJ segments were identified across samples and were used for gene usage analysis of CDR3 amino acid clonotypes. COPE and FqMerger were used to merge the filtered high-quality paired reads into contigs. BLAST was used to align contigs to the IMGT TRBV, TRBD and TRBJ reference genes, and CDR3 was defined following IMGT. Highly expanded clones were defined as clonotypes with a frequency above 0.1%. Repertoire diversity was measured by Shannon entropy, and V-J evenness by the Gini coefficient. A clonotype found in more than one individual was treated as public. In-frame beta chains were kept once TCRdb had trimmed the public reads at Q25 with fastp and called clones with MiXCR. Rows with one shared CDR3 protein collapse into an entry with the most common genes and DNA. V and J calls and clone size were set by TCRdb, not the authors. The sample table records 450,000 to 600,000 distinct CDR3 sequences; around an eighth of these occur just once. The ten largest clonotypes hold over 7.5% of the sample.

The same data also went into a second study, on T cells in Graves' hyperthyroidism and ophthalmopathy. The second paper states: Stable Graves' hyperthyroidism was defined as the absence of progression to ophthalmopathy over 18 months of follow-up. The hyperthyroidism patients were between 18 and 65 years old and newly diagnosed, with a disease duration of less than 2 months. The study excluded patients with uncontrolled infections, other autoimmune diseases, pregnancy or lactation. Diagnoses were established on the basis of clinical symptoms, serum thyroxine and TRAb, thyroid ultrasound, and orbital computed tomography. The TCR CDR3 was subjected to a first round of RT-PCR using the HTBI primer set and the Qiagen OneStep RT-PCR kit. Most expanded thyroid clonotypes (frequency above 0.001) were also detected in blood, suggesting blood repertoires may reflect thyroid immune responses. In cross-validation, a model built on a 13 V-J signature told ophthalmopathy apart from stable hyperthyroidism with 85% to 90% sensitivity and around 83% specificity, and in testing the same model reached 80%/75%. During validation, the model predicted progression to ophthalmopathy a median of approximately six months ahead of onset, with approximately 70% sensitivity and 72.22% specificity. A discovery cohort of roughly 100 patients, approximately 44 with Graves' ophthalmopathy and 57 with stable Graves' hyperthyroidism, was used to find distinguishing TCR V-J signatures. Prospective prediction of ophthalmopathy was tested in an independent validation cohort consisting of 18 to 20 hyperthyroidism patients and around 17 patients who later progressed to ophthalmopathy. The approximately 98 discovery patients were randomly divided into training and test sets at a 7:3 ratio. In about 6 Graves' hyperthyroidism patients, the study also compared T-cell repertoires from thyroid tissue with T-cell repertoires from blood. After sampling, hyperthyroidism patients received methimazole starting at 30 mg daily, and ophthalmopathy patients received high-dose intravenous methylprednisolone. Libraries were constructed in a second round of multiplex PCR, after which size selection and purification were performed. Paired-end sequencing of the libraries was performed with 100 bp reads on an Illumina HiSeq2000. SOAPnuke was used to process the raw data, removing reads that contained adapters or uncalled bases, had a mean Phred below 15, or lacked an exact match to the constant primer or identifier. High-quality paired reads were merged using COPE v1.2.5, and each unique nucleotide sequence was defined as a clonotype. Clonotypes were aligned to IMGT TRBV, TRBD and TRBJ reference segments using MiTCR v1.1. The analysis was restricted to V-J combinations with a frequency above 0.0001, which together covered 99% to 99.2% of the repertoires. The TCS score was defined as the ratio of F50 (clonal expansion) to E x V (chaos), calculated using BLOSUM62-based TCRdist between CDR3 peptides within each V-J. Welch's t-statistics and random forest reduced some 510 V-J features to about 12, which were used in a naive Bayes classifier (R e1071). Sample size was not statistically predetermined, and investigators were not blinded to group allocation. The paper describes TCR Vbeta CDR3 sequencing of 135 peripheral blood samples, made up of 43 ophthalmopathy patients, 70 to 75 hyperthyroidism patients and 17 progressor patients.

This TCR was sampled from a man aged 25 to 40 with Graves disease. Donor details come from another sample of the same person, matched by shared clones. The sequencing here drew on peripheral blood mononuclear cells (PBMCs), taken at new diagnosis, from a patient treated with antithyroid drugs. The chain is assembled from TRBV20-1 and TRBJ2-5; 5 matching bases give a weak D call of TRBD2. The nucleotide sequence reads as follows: TGCAGTGCTACCCACCCCGCCGGAGGCGCAACACAAGAGACCCAGTACTTC. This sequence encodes CSATHPAGGATQETQYF.